The 31 T cell receptor beta chains listed next were all sequenced from one sample in a study of cytomegalovirus exposure and HLA in healthy donors. Vbeta (60) and Jbeta (13) primers were used in the PCR. TCRdb's table, derived via immunoSEQ multiplex PCR, lists solely in-frame clones and lacks some. The profile shows 150,000 or so clones, 75% of them singletons. The sample consisted of PBMCs. These receptors originate from a woman aged 40 to 49 in good health and CMV-seropositive.

This clone was recorded a few times. The chain employs TRBV30 and TRBJ1-3; D is undetermined. Germline V gene sequence: CDR1 GTSNPN, CDR2 SVGIG (reference sequence). V dropped 3 bases and J dropped 0 bases, with 12 bases sitting between them. The CDR3 consists of 15 residues. This CDR3 is CAWSRLGASGNTIYF. CDR3 DNA sequence: TGTGCCTGGAGCCGACTAGGTGCCTCTGGAAACACCATATATTTT.

This rearrangement joins TRBV10-3 to TRBJ1-1; TRBD1 matches at 9 bases. The CDR3 sequence is 15 residues long. V lost 9 bases, J lost 4 bases, and 12 bases stayed unmatched. Per the germline V gene, CDR1 is ENHRY and CDR2 is SYGVKD. CDR3 loop: CAIRGDRGETTEAFF. For the CDR3, the DNA is TGTGCCATAAGGGGCGACAGGGGGGAGACCACTGAAGCTTTCTTT.

The CDR3 loop is CASSTWGSGGDEQFF. The CDR3 nucleotides are TGTGCCAGCAGCACATGGGGTTCAGGGGGCGATGAGCAGTTCTTC. J is TRBJ2-1 and V is TRBV5-8; TRBD1 agrees at 8 bases. The trim removed 4 bases at V and 8 bases at J, leaving 11 bases unmatched. The CDR3 is 15 residues long. The V gene's germline CDR1 is SGHTS and CDR2 YDEGEE.

The chain uses TRBV5-4 and TRBJ1-2; 7 bases match TRBD1. There are 13 residues in the CDR3. The V segment lost 2 bases and the J segment 4 bases; nucleotides outside the gene matches: 2. Germline V gene data show CDR1 as SGHNT and CDR2 as YYREEE (reference sequence). As DNA, the CDR3 is TGTGCCAGCAGCTTACAGGGGATCTATGGCTACACCTTC. This encodes CASSLQGIYGYTF.

The V gene is TRBV27, the J gene TRBJ1-2; no firm D call. CDR1 and CDR2 (germline): MNHEY, SMNVEV (reference sequence). The V end lost 6 bases, the J end lost 2 bases, and 10 bases lay between the germline ends. The CDR3 contains 13 residues. This CDR3 is CASSYRPNYGYTF. CDR3 sequence (DNA): TGTGCCAGCAGCTACAGACCGAACTATGGCTACACCTTC.

The J gene is TRBJ2-5, the V gene TRBV7-9; D not resolved. The closer fit of TRBJ2-7 to the DNA end suggests the J call may be wrong. This CDR3 is 11 amino acids long. Germline V CDR1 and CDR2: SEHNR, FQNEAQ (reference sequence). Here the CDR3 DNA reads TGTGCCAGCAGCTTAAACTACGAGCAGTACTTC. Its translation: CASSLNYEQYF.

This chain's CDR3 is CAISDTKSTDTQYF. The CDR3 DNA reads TGTGCCATCAGTGACACAAAGAGCACAGATACGCAGTATTTT. The rearrangement links TRBV10-3 to TRBJ2-3; D call uncertain. The ends were cut back, 3 bases at V and 0 bases at J, with 7 bases in the middle. The CDR3 totals 14 residues. CDR1 and CDR2 from the germline V gene are ENHRY and SYGVKD.

This rearrangement joins TRBV18 to TRBJ1-1, with D perhaps TRBD1 (6 bases). V shed 6 bases and J shed 3 bases, with 14 bases lying between them. Germline V gives CDR1 KGHSH, CDR2 LQKENI. This CDR3 has 14 amino acids. The CDR3 DNA follows: TGTGCCAGCTCTATGGGGGCCGGGGACACTGAAGCTTTCTTT. This encodes CASSMGAGDTEAFF.

V gene TRBV7-9 combines with J gene TRBJ2-2; 7 positions agree with TRBD2. The length of the CDR3 is 15 residues. CDR1 and CDR2 (germline): SEHNR, FQNEAQ (reference sequence). V trimming: 2 bases; J trimming: 3 bases; junction bases outside the gene matches: 3. The CDR3 reads CASSLTSVDTGELFF. In DNA, the CDR3 is TGTGCCAGCAGCTTAACTAGCGTGGACACCGGGGAGCTGTTTTTT.

This clone was counted once. The chain combines TRBV6-6 with TRBJ2-6, with unresolved D. V was shortened by 8 bases and J by 0 bases, with 14 bases between the two germline ends. Germline values: CDR1 MNHNY, CDR2 SVGAGI (reference sequence). CDR3 length equals 16 residues. The CDR3 loop reads CASSTGSTSGANVLTF. In DNA, the CDR3 is TGTGCCAGCTCCACCGGGTCAACCTCTGGGGCCAACGTCCTGACTTTC.

The chain employs TRBV7-9 and TRBJ1-1; tentative D call: TRBD1 (6 bases). CDR3 length: 14 residues. Germline CDR1 SEHNR, CDR2 FQNEAQ (reference sequence). The V end lost 7 bases, the J end lost 1 base, and 13 bases lay between the germline ends. The CDR3 reads CASTPGHPNTEAFF. CDR3 in DNA: TGTGCCAGCACCCCGGGACACCCGAACACTGAAGCTTTCTTT.

The chain employs TRBV9 and TRBJ1-1; a possible D gene is TRBD1 (6 bases). CDR3 length: 15 amino acids. The germline gives CDR1 SGDLS, CDR2 YYNGEE. Trimming stripped 0 bases from V and 1 base from J, with 10 bases between. CDR3 sequence reads: CASSVVSRGNTEAFF. DNA for the CDR3: TGTGCCAGCAGCGTAGTGTCCAGGGGGAACACTGAAGCTTTCTTT.

The rearrangement links TRBV15 to TRBJ1-2, with D possibly matching TRBD1 (5 bases). V was clipped by 4 bases and J by 4 bases, with 19 bases between them. CDR1 is LNHNV and CDR2 is YYDKDF in the germline V gene (reference sequence). The CDR3 has 16 amino acids. CDR3 coding DNA: TGTGCCACCAGCACACCTCTGGGAGGGGACCTCTATGGCTACACCTTC. Its translation: CATSTPLGGDLYGYTF.

J is TRBJ2-5 and V is TRBV5-1, with 8 nucleotides matching TRBD2. V lost 0 bases, J lost 1 base, and 8 bases stayed unmatched. The CDR3 extends over 17 amino acids. Germline CDR1 reads SGHRS; CDR2 reads YFSETQ. CDR3 nucleotide sequence: TGCGCCAGCAGCTTGGCCGGGTTAGCGGGGACCCAAGAGACCCAGTACTTC. Amino acids: CASSLAGLAGTQETQYF.

The chain is built from TRBV7-2 and TRBJ2-3, with 10 bases lining up with TRBD2. V lost 2 bases and J lost 0; bases outside the gene matches: 5. This CDR3 has 17 amino acids. CDR1 SGHTA and CDR2 FQGNSA come from the germline V gene. In DNA form, the CDR3 reads TGTGCCAGCAGCTTAATAGCGGGAGGCACTAGCACAGATACGCAGTATTTT. Amino acids: CASSLIAGGTSTDTQYF.

The chain uses TRBV7-2 and TRBJ1-4; D gene uncertain. Germline loops: CDR1 SGHTA, CDR2 FQGNSA. The CDR3 is made up of 12 amino acids. V lost 1 base to trimming and J lost 8 bases, with 5 bases between them. Here the CDR3 DNA reads TGTGCCAGCAGCTTAGGGAGAGAAAAACTGTTTTTT. The encoded protein is CASSLGREKLFF.

CDR3 sequence reads: CASSDLWQYNEQFF. The CDR3 nucleotides read TGTGCCAGCAGTGATCTTTGGCAGTACAATGAGCAGTTCTTC. The genes are TRBV2 and TRBJ2-1, with D unclear. The length of the CDR3 is 14 residues. The germline V gene has CDR1 SNHLY and CDR2 FYNNEI. V gave up 3 bases and J gave up 4 bases, with 10 bases separating them. Looking up the rest from reference TRBV2 and TRBJ2-1 gives the full variable domain: EPEVTQTPSHQVTQMGQEVILRCVPISNHLYFYWYRQILGQKVEFLVSFYNNEISEKSEIFDDQFSVERPDGSNFTLKIRSTKLEDSAMYFCASSDLWQYNEQFFGPGTRLTVL.

The V call is TRBV7-8, the J call TRBJ1-2; tentatively, D is TRBD1 (5 bases). With 5 bases removed from V and 4 bases from J, the gap between germline ends came to 20 bases. The CDR3 is made up of 16 amino acids. The germline gives CDR1 SGHVS, CDR2 FQNEAQ. The CDR3, as DNA: TGTGCCAGCAGCACAGGTCTCCGTAGGGAATCCTATGGCTACACCTTC. Protein: CASSTGLRRESYGYTF.

This sequence joins TRBV6-1 and TRBJ1-2; D remains ambiguous. The CDR3 is 14 amino acids. The germline V gene has CDR1 MNHNS and CDR2 SASEGT. V lost 5 bases to trimming and J lost 4 bases, with 14 bases between them. The CDR3 spells CASSLRGGLYGYTF. Written as DNA, the CDR3 is TGTGCCAGCAGTTTACGGGGAGGGCTCTATGGCTACACCTTC.

This clone was counted between two and nine times. The rearrangement uses TRBV7-9 and TRBJ1-1, with a tentative D call TRBD1 (5 bases). The CDR3 has 13 amino acids. Germline V CDR1 and CDR2: SEHNR, FQNEAQ (reference sequence). V shed 0 bases and J shed 13 bases, with 15 bases lying between them. The CDR3 DNA sequence: TGTGCCAGCAGCTTAGCCCTTCAAACAGGAGATTTCTTT. Its protein is CASSLALQTGDFF.

The J gene is TRBJ1-1, the V gene TRBV6-1, with 7 bases lining up with TRBD1. The CDR3 runs 15 residues. The V and J ends lost 3 bases and 7 bases, in that order; junction bases with no gene match: 11. In germline, CDR1 is MNHNS, CDR2 SASEGT. The CDR3 coding sequence is TGTGCCAGCAGTGATCCCGGACAGGTAGTTGGTGAAGCTTTCTTT. The encoded protein is CASSDPGQVVGEAFF.

The chain recombines TRBV7-2 with TRBJ2-7, with 11 bases fitting TRBD1. Germline assignment: CDR1 SGHTA and CDR2 FQGNSA. V was pared by 5 bases and J by 5 bases, with 8 bases of the junction left unmatched. The CDR3 runs to 15 residues. The CDR3 nucleotides are TGTGCCAGCAGCCTTCACCGGACAGGGGGCCACGAGCAGTACTTC. Residues: CASSLHRTGGHEQYF.

The chain is built from TRBV15 and TRBJ2-2; D is undetermined. Germline CDR1 and CDR2: LNHNV and YYDKDF (reference sequence). Trimming removed 4 bases from V and 0 bases from J, with 12 bases in between. This CDR3 is built from 16 residues. CDR3 in amino acids: CATSTRLITNTGELFF. The CDR3 nucleotides read TGTGCCACCAGCACCAGGCTCATTACGAACACCGGGGAGCTGTTTTTT.

The gene calls are TRBV11-2 and TRBJ2-7; TRBD2 might be the D (6 bases). The CDR3 has 14 residues. The germline V gene has CDR1 SGHAT and CDR2 FQNNGV. Trimming removed 1 base from V and 3 bases from J, with 10 bases in between. The CDR3 region is CASSLGSRDYEQYF. In nucleotides, the CDR3 is TGTGCCAGCAGCTTAGGATCGCGGGACTACGAGCAGTACTTC.

The J gene is TRBJ2-1, the V gene TRBV7-8; 8 bases agree with TRBD2. The trim removed 7 bases at V and 6 bases at J, leaving 8 bases unmatched. The germline CDR1 and CDR2 sequences are SGHVS and FQNEAQ. The CDR3 contains 14 residues. Here the CDR3 reads CASKRGTRINEQFF. In nucleotides, the CDR3 is TGTGCCAGCAAGCGGGGGACTAGGATCAATGAGCAGTTCTTC. The full variable domain, in which reference TRBV7-8 and TRBJ2-1 provide the parts outside the CDR3, is GAGVSQSPRYKVAKRGQDVALRCDPISGHVSLFWYQQALGQGPEFLTYFQNEAQLDKSGLPSDRFFAERPEGSVSTLKIQRTQQEDSAVYLCASKRGTRINEQFFGPGTRLTVL.

This clone was seen only a few times. Here the CDR3 DNA reads TGTGCCAGCATTCTAACAGCAAACACTGAAGCTTTCTTT. It is translated as CASILTANTEAFF. The chain carries TRBV6-5 and TRBJ1-1; no clear D. The length of the CDR3 is 13 residues. CDR1 MNHEY and CDR2 SVGAGI come from the germline V gene. The V gene lost 7 bases and the J gene lost 2 bases, with 11 bases spanning the gap.

CDR3 protein: CASSAIWASGNTIYF. CDR3 sequence (DNA): TGTGCCAGCAGTGCCATCTGGGCCTCTGGAAACACCATATATTTT. V is TRBV2 and J is TRBJ1-3; D gene unclear. V lost 4 bases and J 0 bases, leaving 10 bases between the germline ends. CDR1 is SNHLY and CDR2 is FYNNEI in the germline V gene. The CDR3 consists of 15 residues.

The chain carries TRBV7-3 and TRBJ1-1; D is unclear. Germline CDR1 reads SGHTA; CDR2 reads FQGTGA. The V gene lost 5 bases and the J gene lost 2 bases, with 9 bases spanning the gap. The length of the CDR3 is 13 residues. CDR3 DNA sequence: TGTGCCAGCAGCCTAGACTCCAACACTGAAGCTTTCTTT. Translated: CASSLDSNTEAFF.

This chain links TRBV11-2 with TRBJ2-5; no definite D call. CDR3 length: 13 amino acids. The V gene lost 5 bases and the J gene lost 3 bases, with 10 bases spanning the gap. CDR1 and CDR2 (germline): SGHAT, FQNNGV. The CDR3 DNA sequence: TGTGCCAGCAGCCGAGCAAAAGAAGAGACCCAGTACTTC. Translating it yields CASSRAKEETQYF.

In this sample, this clone turned up a few times. This rearrangement joins TRBV5-1 to TRBJ2-5, with TRBD1 as a possible D gene (6 bases). Deletions cut 1 base from V and 1 base from J, with 14 bases between. This CDR3 has 16 amino acids. Per the germline V gene, CDR1 is SGHRS and CDR2 is YFSETQ. Written as DNA, the CDR3 is TGCGCCAGCAGCTTGCGTCAGGGGCCAATCCAAGAGACCCAGTACTTC. Protein: CASSLRQGPIQETQYF.

The chain is built from TRBV30 and TRBJ1-1; 9 bases align to TRBD1. CDR3 length: 15 amino acids. V lost 5 bases, J lost 1 base, and 8 bases stayed unmatched. Germline CDR1 is GTSNPN and CDR2 is SVGIG (reference sequence). CDR3 DNA: TGTGCCTGGGACCGCGGACAGGGGCGGAACACTGAAGCTTTCTTT. Its translation: CAWDRGQGRNTEAFF.